This T cell receptor (beta chain) was sequenced in a study of naive and memory T cell subsets. Whole-study findings and limits: The RNA method is potentially sensitive to activation and differentiation changes.

Ligated cDNA underwent four rounds of PCR with nested alpha and beta constant region primers and SP2. Reverse transcription of blood and skin TCR RNA was primed at alpha and beta constant regions. TCRdb reanalysed the 5' RACE reads using MiXCR and keeps one entry per CDR3 protein. The table shows approximately 32,000 distinct CDR3 sequences, with around 15% occurring only once. This clonotype was detected ten times or more. What it recognizes is unknown. The junction had 11 bases not matched to a gene; V was cut back by 0 bases and J by 6 bases. In germline, CDR1 is DFQATT, CDR2 SNEGSKA (reference sequence). CDR3 length: 15 amino acids. A UMI-containing oligonucleotide was joined by 3' ligation to the TCR cDNA template. Whole-blood samples were less than 3 ml of peripheral blood from healthy adult volunteers. Cells were not sorted; total RNA input targeted roughly 1 to 1,100 ng.

This chain connects TRBV20-1 to TRBJ2-7; TRBD1 matches at 7 bases. The sequence derives from a female donor in good health. CDR3 coding DNA: TGCAGTGCTAGAGATATGAGGGGGCGCGAAGGCGAGCAGTACTTC. The encoded protein is CSARDMRGREGEQYF.